These 15 T cell receptor beta chains were all obtained from the same sample, sequenced in a study of human thymus T cells. The thymus tissue came from resections taken during corrective heart surgery. Generated by immunoSEQ multiplex PCR, the TCRdb table keeps only in-frame clones and is missing some. This sample has roughly 120,000 clones, with just under 95% found just once. The sequenced material came from thymus tissue. Receptors were obtained from a boy less than two years old with a congenital heart defect but otherwise immunologically healthy.

This chain links TRBV27 with TRBJ2-7; D not resolved. The CDR3 is 15 amino acids. Trimming pared 1 base from V and 0 bases from J, leaving 10 bases between. Germline assignment: CDR1 MNHEY and CDR2 SMNVEV (reference sequence). The CDR3 is CASSLFYASSYEQYF. The CDR3 DNA reads as TGTGCCAGCAGTTTATTCTACGCTAGCTCCTACGAGCAGTACTTC.

This chain uses TRBV18 with TRBJ1-5, with D maybe TRBD1 (5 bases). Germline CDR1 reads KGHSH; CDR2 reads LQKENI. Trimming took 4 bases from V and 3 from J, leaving 16 bases between them. The CDR3 covers 16 residues. This CDR3 is CASSLGPGQFNQPQHF. The CDR3 DNA reads as TGTGCCAGCTCACTGGGACCGGGTCAGTTCAATCAGCCCCAGCATTTT.

V and J are TRBV6-1 and TRBJ1-1; unclear D gene. The CDR3 length is 13 residues. Looked up from germline, CDR1 is MNHNS and CDR2 is SASEGT. V was clipped by 5 bases and J by 8 bases, with 15 bases between them. CDR3 sequence (DNA): TGTGCCAGCAGTCCCGAGGACGGATTCGAAGCTTTCTTT. Amino acids: CASSPEDGFEAFF.

The rearrangement links TRBV19 to TRBJ2-5; 14 nucleotides agree with TRBD2. Unmatched junction bases numbered 10, after V lost 10 bases and J lost 3 bases. Germline CDR1 reads LNHDA; CDR2 reads SQIVND (reference sequence). This CDR3 region has 16 residues. The CDR3 loop reads CATHPGLAGDKETQYF. CDR3 DNA sequence: TGTGCCACTCACCCGGGACTAGCGGGGGATAAAGAGACCCAGTACTTC.

This clone appeared once. The gene calls are TRBV6-6 and TRBJ1-4; D unclear. The germline CDR1 and CDR2 sequences are MNHNY and SVGAGI (reference sequence). This CDR3 region has 16 residues. V gave up 5 bases and J gave up 8 bases, with 21 bases separating them. CDR3 bases: TGTGCCAGCAGTGGCCAAAAAGGACGGTCGCGCGAAAAACTGTTTTTT. Protein: CASSGQKGRSREKLFF.

This sequence joins TRBV7-2 and TRBJ1-4; no definite D call. Trimming removed 1 base at V and 8 bases at J, with 14 bases between. There are 15 residues in the CDR3. The germline gives CDR1 SGHTA, CDR2 FQGNSA. The CDR3: CASSLGHPRREKLFF. The CDR3 DNA sequence: TGTGCCAGCAGCTTAGGGCACCCCAGAAGGGAAAAACTGTTTTTT.

The rearrangement joins TRBV28 to TRBJ1-3; D is ambiguous. From germline, CDR1 is MDHEN and CDR2 SYDVKM. The V gene lost 5 bases and the J gene lost 9 bases, with 11 bases spanning the gap. The CDR3 has 12 residues. The CDR3: CASSPPWPTIYF. CDR3 coding DNA: TGTGCCAGCAGTCCCCCTTGGCCCACCATATATTTT. The variable domain in full, completed from reference TRBV28 and TRBJ1-3, reads DVKVTQSSRYLVKRTGEKVFLECVQDMDHENMFWYRQDPGLGLRLIYFSYDVKMKEKGDIPEGYSVSREKKERFSLILESASTNQTSMYLCASSPPWPTIYFGEGSWLTVV.

In DNA, the CDR3 is TGTGCCACCAGCATTACCCGGGACTTTCGAGAGACCCAGTACTTC. This codes for CATSITRDFRETQYF. J is TRBJ2-5 and V is TRBV15; maybe TRBD2 (6 bases). The germline gives CDR1 LNHNV, CDR2 YYDKDF (reference sequence). Trimming pared 4 bases from V and 4 bases from J, leaving 16 bases between. This CDR3 spans 15 amino acids.

J is TRBJ2-7 and V is TRBV19; TRBD1 is a possible D gene (5 bases). Germline V gene sequence: CDR1 LNHDA, CDR2 SQIVND (reference sequence). This CDR3 has 15 amino acids. The V end was cut by 3 bases, the J end by 3 bases, with 15 bases between. Written as DNA, the CDR3 is TGTGCCAGTAGTATTTCTTCAGGGTTCAACTACGAGCAGTACTTC. This sequence encodes CASSISSGFNYEQYF.

This rearrangement joins TRBV18 to TRBJ1-3; TRBD1 matches 9 bases. The CDR3 length is 15 residues. Germline trimming cut 2 bases from V and 7 bases from J; bases unmatched to any gene: 6. CDR1 KGHSH and CDR2 LQKENI come from the germline V gene. As DNA, the CDR3 is TGTGCCAGCTCACCAACTCTAGGACAGGGGAACACCATATATTTT. Amino acid sequence: CASSPTLGQGNTIYF. Based on the CDR3 plus reference TRBV18 and TRBJ1-3, the full variable domain is NAGVMQNPRHLVRRRGQEARLRCSPMKGHSHVYWYRQLPEEGLKFMVYLQKENIIDESGMPKERFSAEFPKEGPSILRIQQVVRGDSAAYFCASSPTLGQGNTIYFGEGSWLTVV.

The chain carries TRBV11-3 and TRBJ1-1; D is uncertain. Trimming stripped 2 bases from V and 1 base from J, with 8 bases between. The CDR3 is made up of 14 amino acids. Germline CDR1 is SGHNT and CDR2 is YENEEA. CDR3 DNA: TGTGCCAGCAGCTTACAGGAAACGAACACTGAAGCTTTCTTT. Translating gives CASSLQETNTEAFF.

This clone came up once. The chain carries TRBV4-3 and TRBJ1-6; D not resolved. This CDR3 comprises 18 residues. Trimming removed 0 bases at V and 5 bases at J, with 17 bases between. Per the germline V gene, CDR1 is LGHNA and CDR2 is YSLEER. CDR3 DNA: TGCGCCAGCAGCCAAGATCGAAAAGGCCCTCCCGATAATTCACCCCTCCACTTT. It is translated as CASSQDRKGPPDNSPLHF.

The chain recombines TRBV6-1 with TRBJ2-4, with D perhaps matching TRBD2 (5 bases). CDR3 length: 16 amino acids. Looked up from germline, CDR1 is MNHNS and CDR2 is SASEGT. Trimming removed 4 bases at V and 0 bases at J, with 13 bases between. This chain's CDR3 is CASSALEGLAKNIQYF. In DNA, the CDR3 is TGTGCCAGCAGTGCACTCGAGGGATTAGCCAAAAACATTCAGTACTTC.

V and J are TRBV2 and TRBJ2-5; D uncertain. The CDR3 is made up of 14 amino acids. The germline CDR1 and CDR2 sequences are SNHLY and FYNNEI. V was clipped by 5 bases and J by 3 bases, with 13 bases between them. The CDR3 bases are TGTGCCAGCAGTCCAGGAGACGAGGAAGAGACCCAGTACTTC. It yields the protein CASSPGDEEETQYF.

J is TRBJ2-2 and V is TRBV7-2; D unresolved. The germline V and J ends were trimmed by 5 bases and 9 bases, with 16 bases remaining between them. Germline CDR1 is SGHTA and CDR2 is FQGNSA. The CDR3 is 14 residues long. The chain's CDR3 is CASSQKRRHRELFF. CDR3 bases: TGTGCCAGCAGCCAAAAGAGGCGACACCGGGAGCTGTTTTTT.